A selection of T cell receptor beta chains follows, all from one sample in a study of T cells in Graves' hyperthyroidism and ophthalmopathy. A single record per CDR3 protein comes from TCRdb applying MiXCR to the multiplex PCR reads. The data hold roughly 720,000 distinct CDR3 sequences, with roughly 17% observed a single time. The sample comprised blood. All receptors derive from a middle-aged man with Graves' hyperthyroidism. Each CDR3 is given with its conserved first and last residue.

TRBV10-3	CAISESGLAGAGTDTQYF
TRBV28	CASRETGSGNTIYF
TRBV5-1	CASSLGDYLYNEQFF
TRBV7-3	CASSPNSGQDGELFF
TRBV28	CASSPLASHYPDEQFF
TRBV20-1	CSAREGSGSDEQFF
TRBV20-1	CSAQGQSNQPQHF
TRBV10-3	CAISGTGQASLYGYTF
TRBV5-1	CASSLRWNAEAFF
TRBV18	CASSPQSGSYNSPLHF
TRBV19	CASSPGQSEAFF
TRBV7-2	CASSGNRGPNEKLFF
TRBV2	CASSVRDTNEKLFF
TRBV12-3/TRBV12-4	CASSLRVDGYTF
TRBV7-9	CASSFPFGPYTDTQYF
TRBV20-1	CSARPGYTEAFF
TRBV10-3	CAIRASTLNNEQFF
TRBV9	CASSVEAGAGSPLHF
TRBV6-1	CASSHNPGGGRNMPNEQFF
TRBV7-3	CASSALAGPYNEQFF
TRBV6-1	CASSEASAGKGETQYF
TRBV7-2	CASSLGGDSARGQYF
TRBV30	CAWRDRGYNSPLHF
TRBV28	CASSQYSGNTIYF
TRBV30	CAWSVTTGYTF
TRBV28	CASSFGRSGWRETQYF
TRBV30	CAWSVTSYEQYF
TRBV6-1	CASSELGNTEAFF
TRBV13	CASSFSGGEQYF